This T cell receptor beta chain emerged from a study of T cells in Graves' hyperthyroidism and ophthalmopathy. The study's findings and limits: Ophthalmopathy was model-predicted a median approximately 6.4 months pre-onset. Stable hyperthyroidism was separated from ophthalmopathy by a model based on 13 V-J features.

Patients having uncontrolled infection, another autoimmune disease, pregnancy or lactation were not included. Ten or more counts support this clonotype. Antigen: not known. The CDR3 regions of TCR beta were amplified from RNA transcripts. In the first-round RT-PCR of the TCR CDR3, the HTBI primer set was used. TCRdb redid the calling of the multiplex PCR reads with MiXCR, one entry per CDR3 protein. The data contain about 640,000 distinct CDR3 sequences, roughly 20% of them singletons. J lost 1 base, V lost 6 bases, and 6 bases had no gene match. Germline lookup yields CDR1 MNHEY and CDR2 SMNVEV (reference sequence). The length of the CDR3 is 16 residues.

The rearrangement links TRBV27 to TRBJ2-3, with 11 positions matching TRBD1. The TCR comes from a man aged 25 to 45 with Graves' ophthalmopathy. Sequences were obtained from blood. CDR3 residues: CASRRTGGRGTDTQYF. CDR3 bases: TGTGCCAGCAGGCGGACAGGGGGCAGAGGCACAGATACGCAGTATTTT.